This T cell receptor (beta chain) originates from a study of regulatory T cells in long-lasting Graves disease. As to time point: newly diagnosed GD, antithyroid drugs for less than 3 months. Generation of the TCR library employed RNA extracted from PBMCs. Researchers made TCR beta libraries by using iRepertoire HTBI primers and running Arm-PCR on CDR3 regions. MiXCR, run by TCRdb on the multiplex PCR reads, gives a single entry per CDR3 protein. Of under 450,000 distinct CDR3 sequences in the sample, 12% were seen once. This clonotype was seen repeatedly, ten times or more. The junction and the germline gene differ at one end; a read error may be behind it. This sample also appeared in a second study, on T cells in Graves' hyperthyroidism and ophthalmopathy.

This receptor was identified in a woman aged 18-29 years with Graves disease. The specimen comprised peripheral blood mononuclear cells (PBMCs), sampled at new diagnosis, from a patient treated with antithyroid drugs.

CDR3 DNA: TGTGCCAGCAGTGTAGCGGGGGCTAGGACCCAGTACTTC. This codes for CASSVAGARTQYF. This sequence joins TRBV12-3 or TRBV12-4 and TRBJ2-5; 9 positions match TRBD2. The CDR3 consists of 13 residues.